The next 23 T cell receptor beta chains were all read from a single sample in a study of radiation and T cells in renal cell carcinoma (dated by TCRdb to the early 2020s). In the paper's terms, the time point label means: blood 4 weeks post-SBRT, at nephrectomy. The sample's treatment or condition, from its label and the paper: 15 Gy SBRT to primary tumor, nephrectomy 4 weeks later. The method was the immunoSEQ multiplex PCR assay. The clones in this table, taken by TCRdb from immuneACCESS, are in-frame only. Not every clone is retained; where verified, under half of the shortfall comes from an unresolved V gene, and the cause of the rest is unknown. The sample table holds over 85,000 clones, of which 85% were seen once. Roughly a tenth of the sample goes to the ten largest clones. The sequencing used blood, collected from a patient whose treatment included radiotherapy and nephrectomy. These receptors all come from a man in his forties or fifties with renal cell carcinoma.

The chain uses TRBV7-8 and TRBJ2-1; no clear D gene. The CDR3 is 11 residues long. The germline V and J ends were trimmed by 3 bases and 10 bases, with 7 bases remaining between them. Germline V CDR1 and CDR2: SGHVS, FQNEAQ. Here the CDR3 reads CASSFSTEQFF. Written as DNA, the CDR3 is TGTGCCAGCAGCTTTAGCACCGAGCAGTTCTTC.

The chain has TRBV5-1 and TRBJ2-2; TRBD1 matches at 10 bases. Germline V CDR1 and CDR2: SGHRS, YFSETQ. The CDR3 contains 16 residues. J was trimmed by 4 bases and V by 5 bases; bases with no gene match: 8. This CDR3 reads CASSTSGTGVTGELFF. The DNA for the CDR3 is TGCGCCAGCAGTACTTCCGGGACAGGGGTCACCGGGGAGCTGTTTTTT.

The chain links TRBV6-5 to TRBJ1-3; perhaps TRBD1 as D (5 bases). The V gene lost 9 bases and the J gene lost 0 bases, with 12 bases spanning the gap. CDR1 is MNHEY, CDR2 SVGAGI, per germline. The CDR3 runs 14 residues. The CDR3 loop reads CASQPGRSGNTIYF. The CDR3 DNA reads as TGTGCCAGTCAACCAGGGCGCTCTGGAAACACCATATATTTT.

The CDR3 loop is CTSSPRHGFYEQYF. CDR3 coding DNA: TGCACCAGCAGCCCCCGACATGGATTCTACGAGCAGTACTTC. J is TRBJ2-7 and V is TRBV1; TRBD1 was called by the table and not checked on the DNA. TRBV1 is labeled a pseudogene. This CDR3 is 14 amino acids long.

The V call is TRBV5-4, the J call TRBJ2-3, with 8 bases identical to TRBD2. In germline, CDR1 is SGHNT, CDR2 YYREEE (reference sequence). The CDR3 contains 17 residues. With 4 bases clipped from V and 5 bases from J, the junction kept 15 bases outside the gene matches. The CDR3 reads CASSPTPTGGAGDTQYF. CDR3 sequence (DNA): TGTGCCAGCAGCCCTACCCCAACCGGGGGGGCAGGAGATACGCAGTATTTT. The full variable domain, with the rest looked up from reference TRBV5-4 and TRBJ2-3, is ETGVTQSPTHLIKTRGQQVTLRCSSQSGHNTVSWYQQALGQGPQFIFQYYREEENGRGNFPPRFSGLQFPNYSSELNVNALELDDSALYLCASSPTPTGGAGDTQYFGPGTRLTVL.

This sequence joins TRBV7-2 and TRBJ1-2; 7 positions match TRBD1. The V gene end was trimmed by 1 base and the J gene end by 8 bases; junction bases not matched to a gene: 4. CDR1 is SGHTA, CDR2 FQGNSA, per germline. The CDR3 covers 13 residues. CDR3 sequence reads: CASSLEQGPGYTF. In nucleotides, the CDR3 is TGTGCCAGCAGCTTAGAACAGGGGCCCGGCTACACCTTC.

The rearrangement links TRBV9 to TRBJ2-1; 8 nucleotides match TRBD2. The CDR3 contains 15 residues. J was trimmed by 10 bases and V by 1 base; bases with no gene match: 10. Germline V gene sequence: CDR1 SGDLS, CDR2 YYNGEE. For the CDR3, the DNA is TGTGCCAGCAGCGTAACAGCGGGAGTCGGTGAGGAGCAGTTCTTC. Amino acid sequence: CASSVTAGVGEEQFF.

The V call is TRBV5-1, the J call TRBJ2-1; 8 bases line up with TRBD2. The CDR3 loop spans 14 amino acids. Per the germline V gene, CDR1 is SGHRS and CDR2 is YFSETQ. The ends lost 4 bases at V and 3 bases at J; junction bases unmatched: 3. The CDR3 protein is CASSESGSYNEQFF. The DNA of the CDR3 is TGCGCCAGCAGCGAGAGCGGGAGCTACAATGAGCAGTTCTTC.

The rearrangement links TRBV30 to TRBJ1-5; D is perhaps TRBD1 (6 bases). There are 14 residues in the CDR3. V was shortened by 8 bases and J by 7 bases, with 21 bases between the two germline ends. Germline V gives CDR1 GTSNPN, CDR2 SVGIG (reference sequence). The CDR3 nucleotides are TGTGCCCATCAAGCCACAGGGTGGGGACAGCCCCAGCATTTT. It is translated as CAHQATGWGQPQHF.

The sample holds one count of this clone. The V and J genes are TRBV6-5 and TRBJ1-5; a possible D gene is TRBD1 (5 bases). The CDR3 is 14 amino acids. Germline CDR1 reads MNHEY; CDR2 reads SVGAGI. Trimming cost V 4 bases and J 5 bases, with 12 bases left between them. CDR3 nucleotides: TGTGCCAGCAGTTCAACAGGAAACCATCAGCCCCAGCATTTT. Protein: CASSSTGNHQPQHF.

Here the CDR3 DNA reads TGTGCCAGCAGCCCTGGACAGGGACAACAGACCCAGTACTTC. Translated: CASSPGQGQQTQYF. The chain recombines TRBV7-3 with TRBJ2-5; 8 positions agree with TRBD1. The trim removed 5 bases at V and 6 bases at J, leaving 8 bases unmatched. The germline gives CDR1 SGHTA, CDR2 FQGTGA. This CDR3 spans 14 amino acids.

CDR3 in DNA: TGTGCCAGTAGTATTCGGTCGGCTAGCGGGTACAATGAGCAGTTCTTC. Protein: CASSIRSASGYNEQFF. V and J are TRBV19 and TRBJ2-1; 8 nucleotides align to TRBD2. CDR1 is LNHDA and CDR2 is SQIVND in the germline V gene (reference sequence). This CDR3 is 16 amino acids long. V was clipped by 3 bases and J by 4 bases; unmatched bases: 8.

This CDR3 reads CASSLAERRDTSYEQYF. Written as DNA, the CDR3 is TGTGCCAGCAGCTTAGCAGAGAGGCGGGACACGTCCTACGAGCAGTACTTC. The chain links TRBV7-2 to TRBJ2-7, with D tentatively TRBD1 or TRBD2 (6 bases each). With 0 bases removed from V and 1 base from J, the gap between germline ends came to 16 bases. The CDR3 length is 17 residues. Germline lookup yields CDR1 SGHTA and CDR2 FQGNSA. Drawing the rest from reference TRBV7-2 and TRBJ2-7, the complete variable domain is GAGVSQSPSNKVTEKGKDVELRCDPISGHTALYWYRQSLGQGLEFLIYFQGNSAPDKSGLPSDRFSAERTGGSVSTLTIQRTQQEDSAVYLCASSLAERRDTSYEQYFGPGTRLTVT.

The rearrangement uses TRBV6-6 and TRBJ1-1; 8 bases match TRBD1. The ends lost 1 base at V and 0 bases at J; junction bases unmatched: 4. The CDR3 runs 16 residues. CDR1 is MNHNY and CDR2 is SVGAGI in the germline V gene (reference sequence). The CDR3 region has the DNA TGTGCCAGCAGTTACTACCAGGGGGCCGTGAACACTGAAGCTTTCTTT. Protein product: CASSYYQGAVNTEAFF.

The chain combines TRBV7-2 with TRBJ1-2, with a possible D match to TRBD1 (6 bases). The CDR3 totals 14 residues. Germline V gene data show CDR1 as SGHTA and CDR2 as FQGNSA. Between the trimmed V and J ends, which lost 3 bases and 5 bases, there was a span of 13 bases. This chain's CDR3 is CASSLSGARYGYTF. The DNA of the CDR3 is TGTGCCAGCAGCTTGTCAGGGGCAAGGTATGGCTACACCTTC.

The rearrangement links TRBV9 to TRBJ2-5, with D possibly being TRBD2 (6 bases). Germline V gene data show CDR1 as SGDLS and CDR2 as YYNGEE. CDR3 size: 13 residues. Deletions cut 1 base from V and 4 bases from J, with 8 bases between. The CDR3 is CASSVTAGETQYF. The CDR3 bases are TGTGCCAGCAGCGTAACAGCGGGAGAGACCCAGTACTTC.

The chain couples TRBV15 to TRBJ1-4, with D perhaps TRBD1 (5 bases). CDR1 and CDR2 from the germline V gene are LNHNV and YYDKDF (reference sequence). The CDR3 is made up of 13 amino acids. V was trimmed by 8 bases and J by 3 bases, leaving 10 bases between them. The CDR3 nucleotides are TGTGCCACCGGGGACGGTTCTAATGAAAAACTGTTTTTT. Translation: CATGDGSNEKLFF.

This clone was counted a few times. The rearrangement joins TRBV4-2 to TRBJ2-7; D not resolved. Germline CDR1 LGHNA, CDR2 YNFKEQ. V was pared by 5 bases and J by 4 bases, with 9 bases between. The CDR3 loop spans 12 amino acids. The CDR3 loop is CASSASGYEQYF. The CDR3 DNA reads TGTGCCAGCAGCGCTAGTGGGTACGAGCAGTACTTC.

Here the CDR3 reads CAWTRSRTSGGALSYNEQFF. The CDR3 region has the DNA TGTGCCTGGACCCGCTCCCGGACTAGCGGGGGGGCCTTGTCCTACAATGAGCAGTTCTTC. The chain employs TRBV30 and TRBJ2-1; 15 bases fit TRBD2. The J segment lost 1 base and the V segment lost 4 bases, leaving 14 bases of the junction unmatched. The CDR3 has 20 residues. Germline V gives CDR1 GTSNPN, CDR2 SVGIG (reference sequence).

The rearrangement links TRBV5-1 to TRBJ2-3, with a tentative D call TRBD2 (6 bases). Trimming stripped 4 bases from V and 3 bases from J, with 12 bases between. This CDR3 has 14 amino acids. The germline CDR1 and CDR2 sequences are SGHRS and YFSETQ. Here the CDR3 reads CASSRASDTDTQYF. For the CDR3, the DNA is TGCGCCAGCAGCCGCGCTAGCGATACAGATACGCAGTATTTT.

This chain joins TRBV4-1 and TRBJ2-5; D is undetermined. This CDR3 spans 15 amino acids. Germline CDR1 reads MGHRA; CDR2 reads YSYEKL. V lost 1 base and J lost 2, with 11 bases in between. This CDR3 is CASSQGSGPQETQYF. The DNA of the CDR3 is TGCGCCAGCAGCCAAGGTTCAGGCCCTCAAGAGACCCAGTACTTC.

The J gene is TRBJ2-3, the V gene TRBV30; D uncertain. The length of the CDR3 is 12 residues. Trimming removed 3 bases from V and 0 bases from J, with 4 bases in between. CDR1 is GTSNPN and CDR2 is SVGIG in the germline V gene (reference sequence). The CDR3: CAWSGSTDTQYF. The CDR3 bases are TGTGCCTGGAGCGGTAGCACAGATACGCAGTATTTT.

This chain joins TRBV27 and TRBJ2-1; D is ambiguous. The CDR3 totals 13 residues. CDR1 and CDR2 from the germline V gene are MNHEY and SMNVEV (reference sequence). Trimming stripped 1 base from V and 7 bases from J, with 8 bases between. CDR3: CASSLFSRNEQFF. The CDR3 DNA reads TGTGCCAGCAGTTTATTTAGTCGGAATGAGCAGTTCTTC.